The table lists the clone carrying this TCR beta chain with a few counts. TCRdb fed the 5' RACE reads into MiXCR, producing one record per CDR3 protein. The sample includes roughly 150,000 distinct CDR3 sequences, about 15% seen only once; the top ten take 12% to 15%. This record comes from a study of T-cell memory formation after mild COVID-19. Sequenced: PBMCs or a T cell subset sorted from them (not recorded which). This receptor was taken from an adult woman who had mild COVID-19 (a few samples of this study predate the infection). Cell type and time point are not known.

For the CDR3, the DNA is TGCAGCGTTCTATGGACAGGGAACACAGATACGCAGTATTTT. This gives the protein CSVLWTGNTDTQYF. This chain uses TRBV29-1 with TRBJ2-3; 8 nucleotides line up with TRBD1. This CDR3 spans 14 amino acids. Looked up from germline, CDR1 is SQVTM and CDR2 is ANQGSEA. With V trimmed by 5 bases and J by 2 bases, 6 bases remained unmatched.